The clone carrying this T cell receptor beta chain was counted a few times. The CDR3 has 13 residues. Germline V gene sequence: CDR1 MDHEN, CDR2 SYDVKM. Trimming took off 8 bases at V and 5 bases at J, with 13 bases between the two ends. This sample is drawn from a study of response to subunit inactivated influenza vaccine. TCRdb re-called the RT-PCR reads through MiXCR, storing one row per CDR3 protein. The profile shows 860,000 or so distinct CDR3 sequences, 21% of them singletons. This specimen consisted of PBMCs from blood, obtained roughly 5 days after vaccination. The clonotype was recovered from a man in his forties or fifties who received an inactivated influenza vaccine. This chain joins TRBV28 and TRBJ2-1; D gene unclear. The CDR3 DNA reads TGTGCCAGCCGGCGGAACCAGAACAATGAGCAGTTCTTC. As protein: CASRRNQNNEQFF.